These 22 T cell receptor beta chains came from one sample sequenced in a study of T cell repertoires in cytomegalovirus infection (dated by TCRdb to between 2018 and 2021). Instrument used: Illumina HiSeq 1500. The public reads were run again by TCRdb, first through fastp at Q25 and then through MiXCR, and only productive beta chains were kept. Rows matching on CDR3 protein sequence are summarized as one entry with the most common DNA and genes. The sample records some 390,000 distinct CDR3 sequences, about a sixth of which are singletons. The ten biggest clones cover 7.5% to 9% of the sample. Sample: PBMCs. The receptors here all came from a human donor in good health (CMV status not recorded). Some clones in this sample may be carry-over from other donors' samples.

V usage is TRBV6-2 or TRBV6-3 and J usage is TRBJ2-1; TRBD2 matches at 9 bases. Per germline, CDR1 MNHEY and CDR2 SVGEGT. This CDR3 comprises 19 residues. Germline trimming cut 7 bases from V and 3 bases from J; bases unmatched to any gene: 19. CDR3 region: CASTTPGTLAGVGYNEQFF. The CDR3 DNA follows: TGTGCCAGCACCACCCCCGGTACGTTAGCGGGGGTAGGCTACAATGAGCAGTTCTTC.

This clonotype has just a few counts. V and J are TRBV12-3 or TRBV12-4 and TRBJ2-3; D unresolved. This CDR3 contains 14 residues. V was pared by 3 bases and J by 6 bases, with 13 bases between. CDR3 sequence (DNA): TGTGCCAGCAGTTTGAGTGGAGTTGGCGATACGCAGTATTTT. This sequence encodes CASSLSGVGDTQYF.

This clonotype was counted a few times. This chain connects TRBV6-6 to TRBJ2-5, with D uncertain. This CDR3 region has 16 residues. Trimming left V 2 bases short and J 2 bases short, with 15 bases between. In germline, CDR1 is MNHNY, CDR2 SVGAGI (reference sequence). CDR3: CASSYDSYNRQETQYF. The CDR3 bases are TGTGCCAGCAGTTACGATTCGTACAACCGACAAGAGACCCAGTACTTC.

The chain links TRBV20-1 to TRBJ2-3; the match to TRBD2 covers 7 bases. Trimming took 0 bases from V and 2 from J; bases not matched to a gene: 5. The germline V gene has CDR1 DFQATT and CDR2 SNEGSKA (reference sequence). The CDR3 is 15 residues long. CDR3 protein: CSARDQRGPTDTQYF. CDR3 nucleotides: TGCAGTGCTAGAGACCAGCGGGGACCCACAGATACGCAGTATTTT.

The chain is built from TRBV4-3 and TRBJ2-3; 9 bases map to TRBD2. The V gene end was trimmed by 0 bases and the J gene end by 5 bases; junction bases not matched to a gene: 6. The CDR3 sequence is 16 residues long. The V gene's germline CDR1 is LGHNA and CDR2 YSLEER. CDR3 protein: CASSQEGGGRGDTQYF. CDR3 sequence (DNA): TGCGCCAGCAGCCAAGAAGGTGGCGGGAGGGGAGATACGCAGTATTTT.

This clonotype occurred many times. The chain carries TRBV12-3 or TRBV12-4 and TRBJ2-5; 8 bases align to TRBD2. The CDR3 is made up of 15 amino acids. J was trimmed by 5 bases and V by 3 bases; bases with no gene match: 8. This chain's CDR3 is CASSFPRGGLETQYF. In nucleotides, the CDR3 is TGTGCCAGCAGTTTCCCTCGGGGGGGCCTCGAGACCCAGTACTTC.

This clonotype was detected a few times. The chain is built from TRBV10-3 and TRBJ2-1; 9 bases align to TRBD2. The CDR3 totals 13 residues. Germline V gives CDR1 ENHRY, CDR2 SYGVKD. V lost 6 bases, J lost 5 bases, and 2 bases stayed unmatched. The CDR3 region has the DNA TGTGCCATCAGGAGACTAGCGGACAATGAGCAGTTCTTC. Its protein is CAIRRLADNEQFF.

This clonotype was seen at least ten times. This chain links TRBV11-2 with TRBJ2-7; possible D gene TRBD2, 6 bases. The germline V gene encodes CDR1 SGHAT and CDR2 FQNNGV. Trimming pared 4 bases from V and 2 bases from J, leaving 18 bases between. The CDR3 sequence is 16 residues long. CDR3 protein: CASSSVDGTGTYEQYF. In nucleotides, the CDR3 is TGTGCCAGCAGCTCAGTTGACGGGACTGGGACCTACGAGCAGTACTTC.

In this sample, this clonotype turned up a few times. This sequence joins TRBV12-3 or TRBV12-4 and TRBJ2-5; TRBD2 might be the D (5 bases). The V end was cut by 3 bases, the J end by 7 bases, with 15 bases between. The CDR3 runs to 14 residues. This CDR3 reads CASSLGGPRGTQYF. CDR3 nucleotides: TGTGCCAGCAGTTTGGGCGGGCCAAGAGGGACCCAGTACTTC.

This clonotype has ten or more counts. The rearrangement joins TRBV12-3 or TRBV12-4 to TRBJ1-3; possible D gene TRBD1, 5 bases. This CDR3 has 15 residues. Trimming pared 4 bases from V and 3 bases from J, leaving 13 bases between. The DNA for the CDR3 is TGTGCCAGCAGTTCAGGGTTATCGCGTGGAAACACCATATATTTT. Translation gives CASSSGLSRGNTIYF.

This clonotype was counted between two and nine times. V and J are TRBV10-1 and TRBJ2-1; tentatively, D is TRBD2 (6 bases). Germline values: CDR1 WNHNN, CDR2 SYGVQD (reference sequence). Trimming cost V 3 bases and J 10 bases, with 10 bases left between them. The CDR3 covers 12 residues. The CDR3 sequence is CASSEMRGEQFF. As DNA, the CDR3 is TGCGCCAGCAGTGAAATGCGGGGAGAGCAGTTCTTC.

The CDR3 nucleotides read TGTGCCAGCAGTGATACGACAGGGAGGAACACTGAAGCTTTCTTT. Translation: CASSDTTGRNTEAFF. The chain couples TRBV6-6 to TRBJ1-1; TRBD1 matches at 7 bases. From germline, CDR1 is MNHNY and CDR2 SVGAGI (reference sequence). The CDR3 consists of 15 residues. The ends lost 5 bases at V and 1 base at J; junction bases unmatched: 7.

The table lists this clonotype with many counts. This rearrangement joins TRBV7-2 to TRBJ2-3; 7 nucleotides agree with TRBD2. CDR3 length: 15 residues. J gave up 4 bases and V 5 bases, and 9 bases lay outside the gene matches. Per germline, CDR1 SGHTA and CDR2 FQGNSA. The CDR3 DNA sequence: TGTGCCAGCAGCCTCACCCGGACTAGTCCAGATACGCAGTATTTT. It yields the protein CASSLTRTSPDTQYF.

Comment on this clonotype: Since a much larger clone is just one base distant, this may be a read error. The genes are TRBV6-5 and TRBJ1-5; TRBD1 might be the D (6 bases). The CDR3 consists of 13 residues. Per the germline V gene, CDR1 is MNHEY and CDR2 is SVGAGI. Trimming pared 5 bases from V and 5 bases from J, leaving 10 bases between. This CDR3 is CASSGQQDQPQHF. The CDR3 bases are TGTGCCAGCAGTGGACAGCAAGATCAGCCCCAGCATTTT.

This clonotype was seen a few times. This chain uses TRBV5-6 with TRBJ2-1; D uncertain. The V end lost 2 bases, the J end lost 6 bases, and 12 bases lay between the germline ends. The CDR3 totals 14 residues. The germline V gene has CDR1 SGHDT and CDR2 YYEEEE. CDR3 coding DNA: TGTGCCAGCAGCTTCGGCGAGAGCCCCAATGAGCAGTTCTTC. This translates into CASSFGESPNEQFF.

This clonotype was picked up many times. The rearrangement links TRBV5-4 to TRBJ2-1; 13 bases map to TRBD2. The CDR3 covers 17 residues. Germline CDR1 reads SGHNT; CDR2 reads YYREEE (reference sequence). V dropped 4 bases and J dropped 6; count of bases not matched to a gene: 10. The CDR3 nucleotides read TGTGCCAGCAGCCCGGAGGGACTAGCGGGGTTGGGCAATGAGCAGTTCTTC. Amino acids: CASSPEGLAGLGNEQFF.

The chain recombines TRBV27 with TRBJ2-7, with 8 bases identical to TRBD1. The CDR3 loop spans 13 amino acids. Germline assignment: CDR1 MNHEY and CDR2 SMNVEV (reference sequence). V shed 6 bases and J 5 bases; nucleotides not matched to a gene: 6. The CDR3 loop is CASSPGGWNEQYF. In nucleotides, the CDR3 is TGTGCCAGCAGCCCAGGGGGCTGGAACGAGCAGTACTTC.

The J gene is TRBJ2-2, the V gene TRBV7-9; possibly TRBD2 for D (6 bases). The CDR3 totals 16 residues. CDR1 is SEHNR, CDR2 FQNEAQ, per germline (reference sequence). With 5 bases removed from V and 1 base from J, the gap between germline ends came to 14 bases. CDR3 DNA sequence: TGTGCCAGCAGCCCCCTGGGAGGATTGAACACCGGGGAGCTGTTTTTT. Translated: CASSPLGGLNTGELFF.

This clonotype came up a few times. The chain is built from TRBV28 and TRBJ1-3; the D gene is possibly TRBD1 (5 bases). Trimming stripped 8 bases from V and 0 bases from J, with 23 bases between. CDR1 and CDR2 (germline): MDHEN, SYDVKM. CDR3 length: 18 amino acids. The CDR3 nucleotides read TGTGCCAGCTGGGGCACGGGACCCCCCGCGAGCTCTGGAAACACCATATATTTT. Residues: CASWGTGPPASSGNTIYF.

This chain joins TRBV7-8 and TRBJ1-2; D gene uncertain. V lost 4 bases, J lost 7 bases, and 16 bases lay in between. CDR1 is SGHVS, CDR2 FQNEAQ, per germline. CDR3 length: 14 residues. This CDR3 reads CASSYDGGLVGYTF. CDR3 DNA: TGTGCCAGCAGCTACGACGGAGGACTTGTTGGCTACACCTTC.

This clonotype appeared once. This chain connects TRBV2 to TRBJ2-5, with D unclear. Trimming took off 6 bases at V and 5 bases at J, with 10 bases between the two ends. This CDR3 is 12 amino acids long. Germline loops: CDR1 SNHLY, CDR2 FYNNEI. This CDR3 reads CASSWSTETQYF. The CDR3 bases are TGTGCCAGCAGCTGGAGCACGGAGACCCAGTACTTC.

The rearrangement uses TRBV12-3 or TRBV12-4 and TRBJ1-4, with D hard to call. Trimming cost V 3 bases and J 11 bases, with 13 bases left between them. The CDR3 totals 13 residues. The CDR3 DNA follows: TGTGCCAGCAGTTTTGCTGAAGTGGGGAAACTGTTTTTT. It translates to CASSFAEVGKLFF.